This entry features one T cell receptor (beta chain) sequence. This sample is part of a study of blood T cell repertoires in COVID-19. Overall study: Samples representing acute and convalescent COVID-19 were sourced from the United States, Italy and Spain. T cells, B-cell-depleted T cells, or PBMCs provided the cDNA or gDNA that served as material.

Methods used by the authors: Estimated nucleated cell counts came from reference gene primer amplification. The method was immunoSEQ multiplex PCR; TCRdb's version includes in-frame clones alone and lacks a portion of them. D and trimming come from the DNA, and the V and J calls and clone size come from that table. The sample has around 170,000 clones, roughly four fifths seen once. J lost 5 bases, V lost 1 base, and 15 bases had no gene match. CDR1 and CDR2 (germline): SGHRS, YFSETQ. CDR3 length equals 18 residues. Seattle-derived patients entered the study during active infection and were followed longitudinally.

This TCR was recovered from a woman in her sixties or seventies with COVID-19, enrolled during active disease. Sequencing input: peripheral blood. The rearrangement links TRBV5-1 to TRBJ2-5; 9 bases are a match to TRBD2. The CDR3 spells CASSLSPSGASRMETQYF. CDR3 bases: TGCGCCAGCAGCTTGAGCCCTAGCGGGGCCAGCAGGATGGAGACCCAGTACTTC.